One sample yielded the 14 T cell receptor beta chains listed below, sequenced in a study of blood T cell repertoires in COVID-19. This table comes from immunoSEQ multiplex PCR, and its TCRdb copy is limited to in-frame clones, with some not included. The table shows 200,000 to 250,000 clones, with approximately 90% occurring only once. The sequenced material came from peripheral blood. The receptors shown here come from an elderly man with acute or convalescent COVID-19.

V usage is TRBV19 and J usage is TRBJ2-1; 11 positions agree with TRBD2. The CDR3 extends over 15 amino acids. V shed 3 bases, J shed 4 bases, and the junction held 2 bases outside the gene matches. In germline, CDR1 is LNHDA, CDR2 SQIVND (reference sequence). CDR3 loop: CASSIWTSGYNEQFF. In nucleotides, the CDR3 is TGTGCCAGTAGTATTTGGACTAGCGGGTACAATGAGCAGTTCTTC.

This clone was observed a single time. CDR3 DNA: TGCGCCAGCAGTTTTGGGACAGCGATTAGCACAGATACGCAGTATTTT. The encoded protein is CASSFGTAISTDTQYF. The V gene is TRBV5-1, the J gene TRBJ2-3, with TRBD1 matching over 7 bases. There are 16 residues in the CDR3. V gave up 5 bases and J gave up 0 bases; unmatched junction bases: 9. Germline V gene data show CDR1 as SGHRS and CDR2 as YFSETQ. The full variable domain, completed using reference TRBV5-1 and TRBJ2-3, is KAGVTQTPRYLIKTRGQQVTLSCSPISGHRSVSWYQQTPGQGLQFLFEYFSETQRNKGNFPGRFSGRQFSNSRSEMNVSTLELGDSALYLCASSFGTAISTDTQYFGPGTRLTVL.

V and J are TRBV28 and TRBJ1-1; 10 positions match TRBD1. Trimming at V came to 6 bases and at J to 7 bases, leaving 11 bases not matched to a gene. CDR3 length: 15 amino acids. The germline V gene encodes CDR1 MDHEN and CDR2 SYDVKM. CDR3 nucleotide sequence: TGTGCCAGCAGCGGACAGGGGGAGAAAAATTTTGAAGCTTTCTTT. Its protein is CASSGQGEKNFEAFF. Full variable domain (outside the CDR3, taken from reference TRBV28 and TRBJ1-1): DVKVTQSSRYLVKRTGEKVFLECVQDMDHENMFWYRQDPGLGLRLIYFSYDVKMKEKGDIPEGYSVSREKKERFSLILESASTNQTSMYLCASSGQGEKNFEAFFGQGTRLTVV.

This chain links TRBV30 with TRBJ1-2; 8 nucleotides match TRBD1. The CDR3 length is 15 residues. Germline-derived CDR1 and CDR2 are GTSNPN and SVGIG (reference sequence). V was pared by 0 bases and J by 8 bases, with 11 bases of the junction left unmatched. The CDR3 DNA reads TGTGCCTGGAGTGTGGTCCCGCAGGGGGCAAGAGGCTACACCTTC. Translating gives CAWSVVPQGARGYTF.

About this clone: The sample contains more than one DNA sequence encoding this CDR3. V is TRBV7-6 and J is TRBJ2-2, with 11 bases lining up with TRBD1. CDR1 and CDR2 (germline): SGHVS, FNYEAQ. The J segment lost 5 bases and the V segment lost 5 bases, leaving 4 bases of the junction unmatched. The CDR3 has 15 amino acids. CDR3: CASSPGQGGTGELFF. DNA of the CDR3: TGTGCCAGCAGCCCGGGACAGGGGGGTACCGGGGAGCTGTTTTTT.

This chain joins TRBV6-6 and TRBJ2-1; D remains ambiguous. The germline gives CDR1 MNHNY, CDR2 SVGAGI (reference sequence). Trimming removed 5 bases from V and 8 bases from J, with 22 bases in between. The CDR3 contains 16 residues. The CDR3 DNA follows: TGTGCCAGCAGTCCCTATCTGGCGGTCGAGGTCGATGAGCAGTTCTTC. Amino acid sequence: CASSPYLAVEVDEQFF.

The chain links TRBV11-2 to TRBJ2-1, with 8 bases aligning to TRBD2. The CDR3 consists of 15 residues. The trim removed 6 bases at V and 4 bases at J, leaving 8 bases unmatched. Per germline, CDR1 SGHAT and CDR2 FQNNGV. This chain's CDR3 is CASSLFSGTYNEQFF. The CDR3 DNA sequence: TGTGCCAGCAGTTTGTTTAGCGGGACTTACAATGAGCAGTTCTTC.

In its sample, this clone was seen many times. The V and J genes are TRBV3-1 (or the pseudogene TRBV3-2) and TRBJ1-3; TRBD1 agrees at 7 bases. The J segment lost 4 bases and the V segment lost 1 base, leaving 7 bases of the junction unmatched. This CDR3 is 16 amino acids long. The germline CDR1 and CDR2 sequences are LGHDT and YNNKEL (reference sequence). This chain's CDR3 is CASSQGPPTGGNTIYF. CDR3 coding DNA: TGTGCCAGCAGCCAAGGCCCCCCGACAGGGGGAAACACCATATATTTT.

Only one count was recorded for this clone. The chain uses TRBV6-5 and TRBJ1-2, with 9 bases aligning to TRBD1. Germline V CDR1 and CDR2: MNHEY, SVGAGI. J gave up 4 bases and V 4 bases, and 7 bases lay outside the gene matches. This CDR3 is built from 15 residues. CDR3 nucleotides: TGTGCCAGCAGTTCCCCACAGGGGGCAGCCTATGGCTACACCTTC. Translation gives CASSSPQGAAYGYTF.

The V gene is TRBV15, the J gene TRBJ1-5; D unresolved. Germline-derived CDR1 and CDR2 are LNHNV and YYDKDF (reference sequence). This CDR3 contains 15 residues. The V end lost 1 base, the J end lost 1 base, and 8 bases lay between the germline ends. The CDR3 loop is CATSRVGGSNQPQHF. In DNA form, the CDR3 reads TGTGCCACCAGCAGAGTAGGAGGCAGCAATCAGCCCCAGCATTTT.

This sequence joins TRBV18 and TRBJ1-2, with 9 positions matching TRBD1. The junction had 6 bases not matched to a gene; V was cut back by 0 bases and J by 4 bases. The CDR3 is made up of 16 amino acids. Germline lookup yields CDR1 KGHSH and CDR2 LQKENI. The CDR3 protein is CASSPPTGGMGYGYTF. The CDR3 DNA is TGTGCCAGCTCACCACCCACAGGGGGCATGGGCTATGGCTACACCTTC. Full variable domain (remainder filled in from reference TRBV18 and TRBJ1-2): NAGVMQNPRHLVRRRGQEARLRCSPMKGHSHVYWYRQLPEEGLKFMVYLQKENIIDESGMPKERFSAEFPKEGPSILRIQQVVRGDSAAYFCASSPPTGGMGYGYTFGSGTRLTVV.

The V and J genes are TRBV7-2 and TRBJ2-1; TRBD2 matches at 7 bases. CDR1 and CDR2 from the germline V gene are SGHTA and FQGNSA. J gave up 1 base and V 5 bases, and 5 bases lay outside the gene matches. This CDR3 region has 15 residues. The chain's CDR3 is CASSLAGVSYNEQFF. CDR3 coding DNA: TGTGCCAGCAGCCTCGCGGGGGTGTCCTACAATGAGCAGTTCTTC.

J is TRBJ2-3 and V is TRBV10-2, with TRBD2 matching over 12 bases. V was clipped by 6 bases and J by 3 bases; unmatched bases: 4. Germline V gives CDR1 WSHSY, CDR2 SAAADI. The CDR3 totals 15 residues. The CDR3 loop is CASRGTSGWTDTQYF. DNA for the CDR3: TGCGCCAGCAGGGGGACTAGCGGGTGGACAGATACGCAGTATTTT.

This chain connects TRBV3-1 (or the pseudogene TRBV3-2) to TRBJ1-5, with D possibly matching TRBD1 (6 bases). The germline V gene encodes CDR1 LGHDT and CDR2 YNNKEL (reference sequence). V was shortened by 1 base and J by 6 bases, with 10 bases between the two germline ends. This CDR3 has 14 amino acids. The DNA of the CDR3 is TGTGCCAGCAGCCAAGCAGGGGTGGGTCAGCCCCAGCATTTT. Its protein product is CASSQAGVGQPQHF.